These T cell receptor beta chains were read from a single sample in a study of shared clonotypes between healthy human individuals. Method: immunoSEQ multiplex PCR; TCRdb's copy keeps in-frame clones and lacks some. The data hold 470,000 or so clones, with around 73% observed a single time. The sequencing input was PBMCs. The receptors originated from a woman aged 40 to 49 in good health. Some clones in this sample may be carry-over from other donors' samples. The CDR3 runs from the conserved cysteine through the conserved F or W. Fields, in order: D gene, clone size, V gene, J gene, CDR3 protein, CDR3 DNA. D genes are given only for firm matches. Clone size appears in some rows only: once, few, many, or a class for an expanded clone.

d_call: TRBD1; clone_size: NA; v_call: TRBV28; j_call: TRBJ1-2; cdr3_aa: CASNNGTVYGYTF; cdr3_nt: TGTGCCAGCAACAACGGGACAGTATATGGCTACACCTTC
d_call: TRBD1; clone_size: NA; v_call: TRBV5-1; j_call: TRBJ1-1; cdr3_aa: CASSSTGRNTEAFF; cdr3_nt: TGCGCCAGCAGCTCGACAGGGCGCAACACTGAAGCTTTCTTT
d_call: NA; clone_size: NA; v_call: TRBV2; j_call: TRBJ1-4; cdr3_aa: CASRANSGEKLFF; cdr3_nt: TGTGCCAGCAGGGCCAACAGCGGCGAAAAACTGTTTTTT
d_call: NA; clone_size: once; v_call: TRBV27; j_call: TRBJ2-1; cdr3_aa: CASSLRARSYNEQFF; cdr3_nt: TGTGCCAGCAGTTTAAGGGCGAGGTCCTACAATGAGCAGTTCTTC
d_call: TRBD2; clone_size: NA; v_call: TRBV5-1; j_call: TRBJ2-5; cdr3_aa: CASSLASGSQETQYF; cdr3_nt: TGCGCCAGCAGCTTGGCTAGCGGGAGCCAAGAGACCCAGTACTTC
d_call: TRBD1; clone_size: NA; v_call: TRBV5-1; j_call: TRBJ2-2; cdr3_aa: CASSLIPTGVKDGELFF; cdr3_nt: TGCGCCAGCAGCTTAATACCGACAGGGGTGAAGGACGGGGAGCTGTTTTTT
d_call: TRBD1; clone_size: NA; v_call: TRBV29-1; j_call: TRBJ1-1; cdr3_aa: CSVDRAGGQTEAFF; cdr3_nt: TGCAGCGTTGATAGGGCAGGGGGCCAAACTGAAGCTTTCTTT
d_call: NA; clone_size: NA; v_call: TRBV6-5; j_call: TRBJ1-1; cdr3_aa: CASSLGEGHENTEAFF; cdr3_nt: TGTGCCAGCAGTTTGGGCGAGGGACACGAGAACACTGAAGCTTTCTTT
d_call: NA; clone_size: NA; v_call: TRBV4-3; j_call: TRBJ2-2; cdr3_aa: CASSQAPSGLLSGELFF; cdr3_nt: TGCGCCAGCAGCCAAGCTCCGAGTGGGCTCCTTAGCGGGGAGCTGTTTTTT
d_call: TRBD1; clone_size: NA; v_call: TRBV7-3; j_call: TRBJ1-1; cdr3_aa: CASSWTGRTEAFF; cdr3_nt: TGTGCCAGCAGCTGGACAGGGAGGACTGAAGCTTTCTTT
d_call: NA; clone_size: NA; v_call: TRBV6-6; j_call: TRBJ1-2; cdr3_aa: CASSPPADNYGYTF; cdr3_nt: TGTGCCAGCAGCCCGCCGGCGGATAACTATGGCTACACCTTC
d_call: NA; clone_size: NA; v_call: TRBV15; j_call: TRBJ2-5; cdr3_aa: CATSRGQETQYF; cdr3_nt: TGTGCCACCAGCAGGGGCCAAGAGACCCAGTACTTC
d_call: NA; clone_size: few; v_call: TRBV27; j_call: TRBJ2-7; cdr3_aa: CASSLTGLQQYF; cdr3_nt: TGTGCCAGCAGTTTGACAGGCTTACAGCAGTACTTC
d_call: TRBD1; clone_size: NA; v_call: TRBV2; j_call: TRBJ2-2; cdr3_aa: CASSRRTGGTGELFF; cdr3_nt: TGTGCCAGCAGTCGACGGACAGGGGGCACCGGGGAGCTGTTTTTT
d_call: NA; clone_size: NA; v_call: TRBV9; j_call: TRBJ2-7; cdr3_aa: CASSPFSGTDAYEQYF; cdr3_nt: TGTGCCAGCAGCCCTTTCTCCGGGACCGATGCCTACGAGCAGTACTTC
d_call: NA; clone_size: NA; v_call: TRBV7-3; j_call: TRBJ2-1; cdr3_aa: CASSFSGLTGNEQFF; cdr3_nt: TGTGCCAGCAGCTTCTCCGGCCTAACGGGCAATGAGCAGTTCTTC
d_call: NA; clone_size: NA; v_call: TRBV2; j_call: TRBJ2-5; cdr3_aa: CASSEKWRFPPVETQYF; cdr3_nt: TGTGCCAGCAGTGAAAAGTGGAGGTTTCCTCCGGTTGAGACCCAGTACTTC
d_call: NA; clone_size: NA; v_call: TRBV7-6; j_call: TRBJ2-5; cdr3_aa: CASSLAMRETQYF; cdr3_nt: TGTGCCAGCAGCTTAGCGATGAGGGAGACCCAGTACTTC
d_call: TRBD2; clone_size: NA; v_call: TRBV9; j_call: TRBJ2-3; cdr3_aa: CASSVLAGADTQYF; cdr3_nt: TGTGCCAGCAGCGTTTTGGCGGGAGCAGATACGCAGTATTTT
d_call: NA; clone_size: NA; v_call: TRBV7-6; j_call: TRBJ2-3; cdr3_aa: CASSLAALGDTQYF; cdr3_nt: TGTGCCAGCAGCTTAGCGGCGCTTGGAGATACGCAGTATTTT
d_call: NA; clone_size: NA; v_call: TRBV28; j_call: TRBJ1-2; cdr3_aa: CASSPLEFLQGYTF; cdr3_nt: TGTGCCAGCAGCCCCCTTGAGTTTCTTCAGGGCTACACCTTC
d_call: TRBD1; clone_size: NA; v_call: TRBV5-1; j_call: TRBJ2-5; cdr3_aa: CASNLQGTQETQYF; cdr3_nt: TGCGCCAGCAACTTACAGGGGACCCAAGAGACCCAGTACTTC
d_call: NA; clone_size: NA; v_call: TRBV28; j_call: TRBJ2-2; cdr3_aa: CASSPNTGELFF; cdr3_nt: TGTGCCAGCAGTCCCAACACCGGGGAGCTGTTTTTT
d_call: TRBD2; clone_size: NA; v_call: TRBV18; j_call: TRBJ2-2; cdr3_aa: CASSPPSGSFAGELFF; cdr3_nt: TGTGCCAGCTCACCCCCTAGCGGGAGCTTTGCCGGGGAGCTGTTTTTT
d_call: NA; clone_size: NA; v_call: TRBV9; j_call: TRBJ1-1; cdr3_aa: CASSVGGRNTEAFF; cdr3_nt: TGTGCCAGCAGCGTGGGGGGCAGGAACACTGAAGCTTTCTTT
d_call: NA; clone_size: NA; v_call: TRBV28; j_call: TRBJ2-7; cdr3_aa: CASSFVPGRDLSYEQYF; cdr3_nt: TGTGCCAGCAGTTTTGTACCCGGCAGGGACCTCTCCTACGAGCAGTACTTC
d_call: TRBD1; clone_size: NA; v_call: TRBV28; j_call: TRBJ2-2; cdr3_aa: CASSIHGQGMFF; cdr3_nt: TGTGCCAGCAGTATCCACGGACAGGGGATGTTTTTT
d_call: NA; clone_size: NA; v_call: TRBV19; j_call: TRBJ2-7; cdr3_aa: CASSYRAQFYEQYF; cdr3_nt: TGTGCCAGTAGTTATAGAGCACAATTTTACGAGCAGTACTTC
d_call: NA; clone_size: once; v_call: TRBV7-8; j_call: TRBJ2-1; cdr3_aa: CASSPSATRGFGYNEQFF; cdr3_nt: TGTGCCAGCAGCCCCAGCGCGACTAGGGGGTTTGGCTACAATGAGCAGTTCTTC
d_call: TRBD1; clone_size: NA; v_call: TRBV23-1; j_call: TRBJ1-5; cdr3_aa: CASSQWVNGYRGPNQPQHF; cdr3_nt: TGCGCCAGCAGTCAATGGGTTAACGGTTACAGGGGACCCAATCAGCCCCAGCATTTT
d_call: TRBD1; clone_size: NA; v_call: TRBV5-5; j_call: TRBJ1-1; cdr3_aa: CASSATGAGTEAFF; cdr3_nt: TGTGCCAGCAGCGCGACAGGGGCGGGCACTGAAGCTTTCTTT
d_call: NA; clone_size: NA; v_call: TRBV7-9; j_call: TRBJ2-3; cdr3_aa: CASRGQTSTDTQYF; cdr3_nt: TGTGCCAGCAGAGGACAGACAAGCACAGATACGCAGTATTTT
d_call: TRBD2; clone_size: NA; v_call: TRBV7-2; j_call: TRBJ2-1; cdr3_aa: CASSPGREGNEQFF; cdr3_nt: TGTGCCAGCAGCCCCGGTCGGGAGGGGAATGAGCAGTTCTTC
d_call: TRBD1; clone_size: NA; v_call: TRBV5-1; j_call: TRBJ1-2; cdr3_aa: CASSLHLDRAGYGYTF; cdr3_nt: TGCGCCAGCAGCTTGCATCTGGACAGGGCTGGCTATGGCTACACCTTC
d_call: NA; clone_size: NA; v_call: TRBV27; j_call: TRBJ2-3; cdr3_aa: CASSSPYTDTQYF; cdr3_nt: TGTGCCAGCAGTTCCCCCTACACAGATACGCAGTATTTT
d_call: TRBD1; clone_size: NA; v_call: TRBV19; j_call: TRBJ2-1; cdr3_aa: CASSMGRGLDEQFF; cdr3_nt: TGTGCCAGTAGTATGGGAAGGGGGCTCGATGAGCAGTTCTTC
d_call: NA; clone_size: NA; v_call: TRBV28; j_call: TRBJ2-7; cdr3_aa: CASSLSRGRYEQYF; cdr3_nt: TGTGCCAGCAGTTTAAGTCGGGGGCGCTACGAGCAGTACTTC
d_call: NA; clone_size: NA; v_call: TRBV6-1; j_call: TRBJ1-4; cdr3_aa: CASLNLRGEKLFF; cdr3_nt: TGTGCCAGCCTTAACCTTAGGGGTGAAAAACTGTTTTTT
d_call: TRBD2; clone_size: NA; v_call: TRBV4-3; j_call: TRBJ2-3; cdr3_aa: CASSQLPAGGSDTQYF; cdr3_nt: TGCGCCAGCAGCCAACTCCCAGCGGGAGGGTCTGATACGCAGTATTTT
d_call: NA; clone_size: once; v_call: TRBV5-6; j_call: TRBJ2-1; cdr3_aa: CASSWDLYNEQFF; cdr3_nt: TGTGCCAGCAGCTGGGACTTATACAATGAGCAGTTCTTC
d_call: NA; clone_size: few; v_call: TRBV18; j_call: TRBJ2-1; cdr3_aa: CASSPEGLSYNEQFF; cdr3_nt: TGTGCCAGCTCACCAGAGGGCCTCAGCTACAATGAGCAGTTCTTC
d_call: NA; clone_size: NA; v_call: TRBV7-2; j_call: TRBJ2-7; cdr3_aa: CASSFYGEQYF; cdr3_nt: TGTGCCAGCAGCTTTTACGGCGAGCAGTACTTC
d_call: NA; clone_size: NA; v_call: TRBV28; j_call: TRBJ2-4; cdr3_aa: CASSPPQALGNIQYF; cdr3_nt: TGTGCCAGCAGCCCGCCTCAGGCCTTGGGAAACATTCAGTACTTC
d_call: TRBD1; clone_size: NA; v_call: TRBV18; j_call: TRBJ1-1; cdr3_aa: CASSAGDREAFF; cdr3_nt: TGTGCCAGCTCAGCTGGGGACAGAGAAGCTTTCTTT
d_call: TRBD1; clone_size: many; v_call: TRBV7-2; j_call: TRBJ1-2; cdr3_aa: CASSLRQGISLYYGYTF; cdr3_nt: TGTGCCAGCAGCTTGAGACAGGGGATAAGTCTATACTATGGCTACACCTTC
d_call: NA; clone_size: NA; v_call: TRBV9; j_call: TRBJ2-1; cdr3_aa: CASSGGGSWGRENEQFF; cdr3_nt: TGTGCCAGCAGCGGAGGCGGGAGTTGGGGGCGGGAAAATGAGCAGTTCTTC
d_call: TRBD2; clone_size: NA; v_call: TRBV29-1; j_call: TRBJ2-7; cdr3_aa: CSVAGLAVHEQYF; cdr3_nt: TGCAGCGTTGCGGGACTAGCGGTCCACGAGCAGTACTTC
d_call: NA; clone_size: NA; v_call: TRBV10-2; j_call: TRBJ2-3; cdr3_aa: CASSTLRSTDTQYF; cdr3_nt: TGCGCCAGCAGCACTCTCAGGAGCACAGATACGCAGTATTTT
d_call: NA; clone_size: NA; v_call: TRBV19; j_call: TRBJ2-1; cdr3_aa: CASSIEGRPPYNEQFF; cdr3_nt: TGTGCCAGTAGTATAGAAGGCAGGCCCCCCTACAATGAGCAGTTCTTC
d_call: TRBD2; clone_size: many; v_call: TRBV18; j_call: TRBJ2-7; cdr3_aa: CASSPGLADEQYF; cdr3_nt: TGTGCCAGCTCACCCGGACTAGCGGACGAGCAGTACTTC
d_call: NA; clone_size: once; v_call: TRBV20-1; j_call: TRBJ2-7; cdr3_aa: CSAPTPGVQYF; cdr3_nt: TGCAGTGCCCCCACCCCGGGAGTGCAGTACTTC
d_call: NA; clone_size: NA; v_call: TRBV5-1; j_call: TRBJ1-4; cdr3_aa: CASRGGTTYEKLFF; cdr3_nt: TGCGCCAGCAGGGGGGGGACGACTTATGAAAAACTGTTTTTT
d_call: NA; clone_size: once; v_call: TRBV14; j_call: TRBJ2-1; cdr3_aa: CASSQAWGDSTYNEQFF; cdr3_nt: TGTGCCAGCAGCCAAGCATGGGGTGACTCAACCTACAATGAGCAGTTCTTC
d_call: NA; clone_size: once; v_call: TRBV27; j_call: TRBJ2-3; cdr3_aa: CASSFGLASTDTQYF; cdr3_nt: TGTGCCAGCAGTTTTGGGCTAGCGAGCACAGATACGCAGTATTTT
d_call: TRBD2; clone_size: NA; v_call: TRBV2; j_call: TRBJ2-3; cdr3_aa: CASSASFTSGSASTDTQYF; cdr3_nt: TGTGCCAGCAGCGCGAGTTTTACTAGCGGGTCCGCTAGCACAGATACGCAGTATTTT